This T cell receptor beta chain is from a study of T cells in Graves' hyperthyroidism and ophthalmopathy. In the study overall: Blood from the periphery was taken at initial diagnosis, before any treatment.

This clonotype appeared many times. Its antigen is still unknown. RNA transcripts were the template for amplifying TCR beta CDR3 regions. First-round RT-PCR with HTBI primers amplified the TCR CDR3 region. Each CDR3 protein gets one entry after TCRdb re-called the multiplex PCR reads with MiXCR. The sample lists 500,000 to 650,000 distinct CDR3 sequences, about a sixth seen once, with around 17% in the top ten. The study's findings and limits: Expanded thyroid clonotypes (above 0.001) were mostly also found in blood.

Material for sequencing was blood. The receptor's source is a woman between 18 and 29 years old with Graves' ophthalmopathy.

The CDR3 DNA reads TGTGCCAGCAGCCTGGGCCGCACCAGCAATCAGCCCCAGCATTTT. Protein product: CASSLGRTSNQPQHF. The chain joins TRBV7-2 to TRBJ1-5; D uncertain. Germline CDR1 and CDR2: SGHTA and FQGNSA. Trimming pared 5 bases from V and 1 base from J, leaving 12 bases between. This CDR3 region has 15 residues.